This T cell receptor (beta chain) stems from a study of T-cell memory formation after mild COVID-19. Study details: Clusters of TCRs were largely donor specific.

The CDR3 extends over 15 amino acids. Trimming shortened V by 6 bases and J by 1 base, and 12 bases separated the two germline ends. TCRdb recomputed calls from the 5' RACE reads with MiXCR, one row per CDR3 protein. The sample contains about 150,000 distinct CDR3 sequences, 13% to 15% of which appear only once. This receptor was identified in an adult woman who had mild COVID-19 (a few samples of this study predate the infection). Cell type and time point are not known. The genes are TRBV12-3 or TRBV12-4 and TRBJ2-2; a possible D gene is TRBD1 (6 bases). Source material: PBMCs or a T cell subset sorted from them (not recorded which). The CDR3 bases are TGTGCCAGCAGCGAAACGACAGGGAACACCGGGGAGCTGTTTTTT. It translates to CASSETTGNTGELFF.